A single TCR beta chain is shown here with its context. This sample is part of a study of cytomegalovirus exposure and HLA in healthy donors. The wider study: In an early release, HLA-typed donors contributed tens of millions of unique TCR sequences.

The CDR3 runs 14 residues. Germline V gene data show CDR1 as SQVTM and CDR2 as ANQGSEA. The V end lost 6 bases, the J end lost 2 bases, and 13 bases lay between the germline ends. The study ran its PCR with 60 Vbeta and 13 Jbeta primers. Clones were read by immunoSEQ multiplex PCR, and TCRdb kept only the in-frame ones, dropping some. The sample includes 190,000 or so clones, roughly four fifths of them seen just once. This receptor was obtained from a man in his fifties in good health and CMV-seronegative. The chain uses TRBV29-1 and TRBJ2-2; possible D gene TRBD1, 6 bases. Sample: PBMCs. The CDR3 is CSVKSDRNTGELFF. In DNA, the CDR3 is TGCAGCGTGAAATCGGACAGAAACACCGGGGAGCTGTTTTTT.